This is a list of T cell receptor beta chains from one sample in a study of T-cell reconstitution after alpha-beta-depleted transplantation in children. One entry per CDR3 protein, called by TCRdb with MiXCR from the PCR reads. This repertoire shows some 340,000 distinct CDR3 sequences, 10% found once; its top ten account for under 3%. The sample consisted of PBMCs from the stem cell graft donor, taken from the stem cell graft. Receptors originate from a human donor who donated a stem cell graft to a child with acute lymphoblastic leukemia. CDR3s include the opening cysteine and the closing phenylalanine or tryptophan. The D gene is left open where the match is weak. Size tells how often a clone was seen (once, few, many) or the class of an expanded clone, and some rows leave it out.

. TRBJ2-1 TRBV12-3/TRBV12-4 TRBD1 TGTGCCAGCAGTTTAGGACAGGGTCAGTACAATGAGCAGTTCTTC CASSLGQGQYNEQFF
few TRBJ2-7 TRBV29-1 TRBD1 TGCAGCGTTTCGACAGGGGGCTCCTACGAGCAGTACTTC CSVSTGGSYEQYF
. TRBJ1-1 TRBV7-9 . TGTGCCAGCAGAGGGCCTACCCTTGAAGCTTTCTTT CASRGPTLEAFF
. TRBJ2-5 TRBV27 . TGTGCCAGCAGTTCCTTACCGACAGGTCCAGAGACCCAGTACTTC CASSSLPTGPETQYF
. TRBJ2-5 TRBV20-1 TRBD1 TGCAGTGCCCTAAGGGACAGTGGATACCAAGAGACCCAGTACTTC CSALRDSGYQETQYF
many TRBJ2-2 TRBV5-1 . TGCGCCAGCAGCTTTCAGGGTCAGGACACCGGGGAGCTGTTTTTT CASSFQGQDTGELFF
. TRBJ2-1 TRBV5-1 TRBD1 TGCGCCAGCAGCTGGGGGGACAGGGACTACAATGAGCAGTTCTTC CASSWGDRDYNEQFF
. TRBJ2-1 TRBV18 TRBD1 TGTGCCAGCTCACCACCGTCTGGGACAGGGGCGTCCAATGAGCAGTTCTTC CASSPPSGTGASNEQFF
. TRBJ2-1 TRBV20-1 . TGCAGTGCCCCTTCCTTGCGGAGCTCCTACAATGAGCAGTTCTTC CSAPSLRSSYNEQFF
few TRBJ2-3 TRBV5-1 TRBD1 TGCGCCAGCAGCTCCGCCCAAGGACAGGCAGATACGCAGTATTTT CASSSAQGQADTQYF
. TRBJ2-7 TRBV25-1 . TGTGCCAGCAGTGCTAGGGCTTCGAACTACGAGCAGTACTTC CASSARASNYEQYF
few TRBJ2-1 TRBV6-4 . TGTGCCAGCAGTGACGAAGGATATGGGGGGCATGAGCAGTTCTTC CASSDEGYGGHEQFF
few TRBJ2-5 TRBV7-2 . TGTGCCAGCAGCTTAGGGGTTGGGGGTCCATCGGAGACCCAGTACTTC CASSLGVGGPSETQYF
. TRBJ2-7 TRBV7-2 . TGTGCCAGCAGCTTAGTGGGCGCAAGTAACTACGAGCAGTACTTC CASSLVGASNYEQYF
. TRBJ2-1 TRBV7-8 TRBD1 TGTGCCAGCCAACAGGGGTACAATGAGCAGTTCTTC CASQQGYNEQFF
few TRBJ1-5 TRBV29-1 TRBD1 TGCAGCGTTGAAACTCCCGGGACAGGGGGCGCGCAGCCCCAGCATTTT CSVETPGTGGAQPQHF
many TRBJ2-1 TRBV5-1 TRBD2 TGCGCCAGCAGCTGGGGGACTAGCGGGTATAACAATGAGCAGTTCTTC CASSWGTSGYNNEQFF
. TRBJ2-7 TRBV29-1 TRBD1 TGCAGCGTCCAGGGACAGGAGCACTACGAGCAGTACTTC CSVQGQEHYEQYF
few TRBJ1-2 TRBV3-1 TRBD1 TGTGCCAGCAGCCAAGGGACAGGGAATGGCTACACCTTC CASSQGTGNGYTF
few TRBJ1-1 TRBV5-1 . TGCGCCAGCAGCTCCTCTATCTATAACACTGAAGCTTTCTTT CASSSSIYNTEAFF
. TRBJ2-1 TRBV25-1 TRBD2 TGTGCCAGCAGTGAATTCACTAGCGGGAATTCTCGCAATGAGCAGTTCTTC CASSEFTSGNSRNEQFF
. TRBJ2-5 TRBV6-5 . TGTGCCAGCAGCCCCGCTCTAGCTTCTCAGACCCAGTACTTC CASSPALASQTQYF
few TRBJ2-4 TRBV29-1 TRBD1 TGCAGCGTTGAAGGGACAGGGATAGCCAAAAACATTCAGTACTTC CSVEGTGIAKNIQYF
many TRBJ1-4 TRBV28 TRBD1 TGTGCCAGCACTACGGGGGGACAGAATGAAAAACTGTTTTTT CASTTGGQNEKLFF
many TRBJ2-7 TRBV27 . TGTGCCAGCAGTTCACAGGGATACGAGCAGTACTTC CASSSQGYEQYF
few TRBJ2-5 TRBV7-8 . TGTGCCAGCAGCTTAAATTGGGCAGGGAAAGAGACCCAGTACTTC CASSLNWAGKETQYF
medium-sized TRBJ2-5 TRBV9 . TGTGCCAGCAGCCTCGGGTCGGGAGATTTGGAGACCCAGTACTTC CASSLGSGDLETQYF
. TRBJ1-4 TRBV11-1 . TGTGCCAGCAGCTTAACGAGGATCACTCAGGCGCTTGAAAAACTGTTTTTT CASSLTRITQALEKLFF
. TRBJ2-1 TRBV11-2 TRBD2 TGTGCCAGCAGCTTAGAGGCCGGGAGGTCCTACAATGAGCAGTTCTTC CASSLEAGRSYNEQFF
many TRBJ1-1 TRBV5-1 . TGCGCCAGCAGGGGAGGGGTTGACACTGAAGCTTTCTTT CASRGGVDTEAFF
. TRBJ2-1 TRBV12-3/TRBV12-4 . TGTGCCAGCAGTTTCGATGGGGTTATGGATGAGAACAATGAGCAGTTCTTC CASSFDGVMDENNEQFF
. TRBJ1-1 TRBV6-1 TRBD1 TGTGCCAGCAGTAGGACAGGGGCCACTGAAGCTTTCTTT CASSRTGATEAFF
. TRBJ1-1 TRBV20-1 . TGCAGTGCTAGAGATTTGGGGTCTGAAGCTTTCTTT CSARDLGSEAFF
few TRBJ2-1 TRBV12-3/TRBV12-4 TRBD2 TGTGCCAGCACCCCGACTAGCTCGGGCAATGAGCAGTTCTTC CASTPTSSGNEQFF
many TRBJ2-5 TRBV12-3/TRBV12-4 TRBD1 TGTGCCAGCAGTAAGAGGGACAGCCAAGAGACCCAGTACTTC CASSKRDSQETQYF
. TRBJ1-6 TRBV5-6 TRBD1 TGTGCCAGCAGCTTTACAGGGGGCGCGGACTCCTATAATTCACCCCTCCACTTT CASSFTGGADSYNSPLHF
. TRBJ2-5 TRBV7-2 . TGTGCCAGCAGTTTGACAGGAGATCAAGAGACCCAGTACTTC CASSLTGDQETQYF
many TRBJ1-1 TRBV5-6 TRBD1 TGTGCCAGCAGCTTGGAGGGACAGGGGATCACTGAAGCTTTCTTT CASSLEGQGITEAFF
. TRBJ2-7 TRBV5-1 TRBD1 TGCGCCAGCAGCTTGGCCCCGGGACAGGGGCTCTACGAGCAGTACTTC CASSLAPGQGLYEQYF
many TRBJ2-2 TRBV4-2 . TGTGCCAGCAACCAAGGGGGTCAGAACACCGGGGAGCTGTTTTTT CASNQGGQNTGELFF
. TRBJ2-3 TRBV7-3 . TGTGCCAGCAGCTTAGCTGATGGACTTACAGGCACAGATACGCAGTATTTT CASSLADGLTGTDTQYF
many TRBJ2-2 TRBV7-2 . TGTGCCAGCAGCTTAGTTGGGACCGCGAACACCGGGGAGCTGTTTTTT CASSLVGTANTGELFF
few TRBJ2-7 TRBV4-1 . TGCGCCAGCAGCCAAGATCGCGGGGTAAACGAGCAGTACTTC CASSQDRGVNEQYF
few TRBJ2-1 TRBV7-2 TRBD2 TGTGCCAGCAGCTCAGGACTAGCGGGAGATGTCTATGAGCAGTTCTTC CASSSGLAGDVYEQFF
. TRBJ2-3 TRBV20-1 TRBD2 TGCAGTGCTAGAGATTCGCGAGGACTAGCACCAGATACGCAGTATTTT CSARDSRGLAPDTQYF
many TRBJ2-7 TRBV12-3/TRBV12-4 . TGTGCCAGCAGTTTACGGGCGGCCCCCTCCTACGAGCAGTACTTC CASSLRAAPSYEQYF
. TRBJ2-7 TRBV7-2 TRBD2 TGTGCCAGCAGCTTTACTAGCGGGAGCTACGAGCAGTACTTC CASSFTSGSYEQYF
. TRBJ2-5 TRBV6-2/TRBV6-3 TRBD2 TGTGCCAGCAGTTACACCCTAGCGGGACCGAAAGAGACCCAGTACTTC CASSYTLAGPKETQYF
. TRBJ2-3 TRBV7-2 . TGTGCCAGCACCCCTCAGGTGCTAGATACGCAGTATTTT CASTPQVLDTQYF
. TRBJ2-5 TRBV7-3 . TGTGCCAGCAGCCTGGAGGGCCCGGGAAAGACCCAGTACTTC CASSLEGPGKTQYF
many TRBJ2-7 TRBV12-3/TRBV12-4 . TGTGCCAGCAGTTTAGAGTTGGCGGGACGGCTCTACGAGCAGTACTTC CASSLELAGRLYEQYF